This TCR beta chain came from a study of OX40 agonist ivuxolimab in advanced cancers. Across the study: The diagnoses of dose-escalation patients were hepatocellular carcinoma, melanoma, renal cell or head and neck cancer.

Samples were taken at baseline and on day 1 of cycles 4 and 7. Produced via immunoSEQ multiplex PCR; TCRdb's table is partial and in-frame only. The data hold 95,000 to 150,000 clones, with approximately 92% observed a single time. The germline V gene encodes CDR1 KGHSH and CDR2 LQKENI. This CDR3 is 15 amino acids long. Trimming stripped 6 bases from V and 2 bases from J, with 14 bases between. This sample comprised CD4+ or CD8+ T cells sorted from blood, obtained in a trial of the OX40 agonist ivuxolimab. The receptor's source is an adult with an advanced solid tumor such as melanoma, head and neck, liver or kidney cancer. This chain links TRBV18 with TRBJ1-5; D possibly corresponds to TRBD1 (6 bases). The CDR3 coding sequence is TGTGCCAGCTCCGGGATTGGGGGCGGCAATCAGCCCCAGCATTTT. It specifies CASSGIGGGNQPQHF.